The 19 T cell receptor beta chains listed next were all sequenced from one sample in a study of T cells after posttransplantation cyclophosphamide (dated by TCRdb to the mid-2010s). The treatment or condition label of this sample denotes: high-dose cyclophosphamide on days +3 and +4 as single-agent GVHD prophylaxis. For conditioning, the PTCy patients got busulfan and fludarabine, then a related or unrelated marrow graft, followed by cyclophosphamide on days +3 and +4. Receptors were amplified or captured by the immunoSEQ multiplex PCR assay. The source is immuneACCESS, and TCRdb retained only in-frame sequences with V and J called. Part of the clones is not carried over; for the studies checked, unresolved V genes explain less than half of this, and the remainder is unexplained. This sample holds roughly 6,800 clones; roughly 94% were observed only once. The ten largest clones represent about an eighth of the sample.

The sample was PBMCs, taken around 1,400 days after allogeneic stem cell transplant with posttransplant cyclophosphamide. The receptors come from a female patient aged 50-65 years who received an allogeneic stem cell transplant from a related donor, was CMV-positive, and had no GVHD. After a transplant, some T cells may be the graft donor's own cells.

The chain links TRBV2 to TRBJ1-1, with 9 bases that match TRBD1. From germline, CDR1 is SNHLY and CDR2 FYNNEI. The CDR3 spans 14 residues. V gave up 8 bases and J gave up 3 bases; unmatched junction bases: 7. CDR3 residues: CASEDRGLDTEAFF. The CDR3 coding sequence is TGTGCCAGCGAGGACAGGGGTCTCGACACTGAAGCTTTCTTT.

J is TRBJ2-2 and V is TRBV5-1; D unclear. V was clipped by 7 bases and J by 0 bases, with 10 bases between them. Germline V gene sequence: CDR1 SGHRS, CDR2 YFSETQ. CDR3 length: 14 amino acids. CDR3 coding DNA: TGCGCCAGCCTGCGGAACGCGAACACCGGGGAGCTGTTTTTT. Its translation: CASLRNANTGELFF.

The V gene is TRBV7-9, the J gene TRBJ1-1; no reliable D call. This CDR3 comprises 13 residues. Germline CDR1 SEHNR, CDR2 FQNEAQ (reference sequence). Between the trimmed V and J ends, which lost 4 bases and 7 bases, there was a span of 13 bases. In DNA, the CDR3 is TGTGCCAGCAGCTATGACAAAAGTTTTGAAGCTTTCTTT. Protein sequence: CASSYDKSFEAFF.

This chain uses TRBV9 with TRBJ2-3; 8 nucleotides match TRBD2. The trim removed 2 bases at V and 0 bases at J, leaving 2 bases unmatched. The CDR3 runs to 15 residues. Germline-derived CDR1 and CDR2 are SGDLS and YYNGEE. CDR3 nucleotide sequence: TGTGCCAGCAGCGTTAGCGGGACTAGCACAGATACGCAGTATTTT. Translation: CASSVSGTSTDTQYF.

This rearrangement joins TRBV7-7 to TRBJ2-1; 8 positions match TRBD2. There are 15 residues in the CDR3. Germline trimming cut 5 bases from V and 2 bases from J; bases unmatched to any gene: 5. The germline V gene has CDR1 SSHAT and CDR2 FNYEAQ (reference sequence). CDR3 region: CASSPREGPYNEQFF. Here the CDR3 DNA reads TGTGCCAGCAGCCCACGGGAGGGACCCTACAATGAGCAGTTCTTC. Filled out from reference TRBV7-7 and TRBJ2-1, the complete variable domain reads GAGVSQSPRYKVTKRGQDVTLRCDPISSHATLYWYQQALGQGPEFLTYFNYEAQPDKSGLPSDRFSAERPEGSISTLTIQRTEQRDSAMYRCASSPREGPYNEQFFGPGTRLTVL.

The chain uses TRBV6-5 and TRBJ2-1; D is unresolved. The V and J ends lost 7 bases and 2 bases respectively, with 15 bases between them. Germline lookup yields CDR1 MNHEY and CDR2 SVGAGI. The CDR3 has 15 amino acids. Written as DNA, the CDR3 is TGTGCCAGCACCCCAGTCCTCGCTCCCTACAATGAGCAGTTCTTC. Its translation: CASTPVLAPYNEQFF.

The rearrangement links TRBV11-2 to TRBJ2-7; 12 bases are a match to TRBD2. V lost 3 bases and J lost 3; bases outside the gene matches: 0. Germline lookup yields CDR1 SGHAT and CDR2 FQNNGV. The CDR3 has 14 residues. CDR3 in DNA: TGTGCCAGCAGCTTGGGACTAGCGGGCTACGAGCAGTACTTC. Its protein product is CASSLGLAGYEQYF. The full variable domain, completed using reference TRBV11-2 and TRBJ2-7, is EAGVAQSPRYKIIEKRQSVAFWCNPISGHATLYWYQQILGQGPKLLIQFQNNGVVDDSQLPKDRFSAERLKGVDSTLKIQPAKLEDSAVYLCASSLGLAGYEQYFGPGTRLTVT.

The rearrangement uses TRBV11-3 and TRBJ2-5; the match to TRBD1 covers 9 bases. The junction had 5 bases not matched to a gene; V was cut back by 5 bases and J by 4 bases. The CDR3 has 14 residues. CDR1 SGHNT and CDR2 YENEEA come from the germline V gene. In nucleotides, the CDR3 is TGTGCCAGCAGCGCACAGGGGGCGCGAGAGACCCAGTACTTC. This translates into CASSAQGARETQYF.

This clone appeared a single time. CDR3 DNA: TGTGCCAGCAGTCTACAGGGGTCCGGCGGGGAGCTGTTTTTT. Translating gives CASSLQGSGGELFF. The chain is built from TRBV28 and TRBJ2-2; 7 nucleotides match TRBD1. Germline CDR1 is MDHEN and CDR2 is SYDVKM. The CDR3 length is 14 residues. J gave up 7 bases and V 5 bases, and 7 bases lay outside the gene matches.

V and J are TRBV5-1 and TRBJ2-2, with TRBD1 identical over 8 bases. Germline assignment: CDR1 SGHRS and CDR2 YFSETQ. This CDR3 is 15 amino acids long. Trimming removed 4 bases from V and 4 bases from J; junction bases left unmatched: 6. In DNA form, the CDR3 reads TGCGCCAGCAGCCCGGACAGGGTCGGCACCGGGGAGCTGTTTTTT. Translating it yields CASSPDRVGTGELFF.

V and J are TRBV9 and TRBJ2-1; 7 bases agree with TRBD1. V shed 4 bases, J shed 3 bases, and the junction held 10 bases outside the gene matches. The CDR3 is made up of 16 amino acids. Germline CDR1 is SGDLS and CDR2 is YYNGEE. CDR3 nucleotide sequence: TGTGCCAGCAGCAGGGGGCGAGCGGTTCTCTACAATGAGCAGTTCTTC. Translated: CASSRGRAVLYNEQFF.

This sequence joins TRBV28 and TRBJ1-5; TRBD1 aligns across 8 bases. After removal of 3 bases from V and 5 bases from J, the junction contained 9 bases not matched to a gene. This CDR3 is built from 16 residues. The V gene's germline CDR1 is MDHEN and CDR2 SYDVKM. The CDR3 bases are TGTGCCAGCAGTTTTAATGACAGGGGAGTACATCAGCCCCAGCATTTT. Its protein product is CASSFNDRGVHQPQHF.

The CDR3 region is CASSQDARGGSGNTIYF. The CDR3 DNA reads TGCGCCAGCAGCCAAGATGCTCGGGGTGGCTCTGGAAACACCATATATTTT. V and J are TRBV4-3 and TRBJ1-3; D is undetermined. Germline-derived CDR1 and CDR2 are LGHNA and YSLEER. The CDR3 spans 17 residues. V gave up 0 bases and J gave up 0 bases, with 12 bases separating them.

This rearrangement joins TRBV9 to TRBJ2-1; D is undetermined. V lost 6 bases and J lost 0, with 16 bases in between. This CDR3 comprises 16 residues. The germline V gene encodes CDR1 SGDLS and CDR2 YYNGEE. The DNA of the CDR3 is TGTGCCAGCACACCTCTCACGATCAGCTCCTACAATGAGCAGTTCTTC. Amino acids: CASTPLTISSYNEQFF.

This chain connects TRBV19 to TRBJ2-1; TRBD2 aligns across 11 bases. Trimming cost V 4 bases and J 4 bases; bases outside gene matches: 12. The CDR3 sequence is 18 residues long. The germline gives CDR1 LNHDA, CDR2 SQIVND (reference sequence). This chain's CDR3 is CASSTEGLAENPYNEQFF. The CDR3 region has the DNA TGTGCCAGTAGTACGGAGGGACTAGCGGAGAACCCTTACAATGAGCAGTTCTTC.

V usage is TRBV6-4 and J usage is TRBJ2-7, with 12 bases lining up with TRBD2. Per germline, CDR1 MRHNA and CDR2 SNTAGT. This CDR3 spans 14 amino acids. J was trimmed by 7 bases and V by 6 bases; bases with no gene match: 7. In DNA form, the CDR3 reads TGTGCCAGCAGCAGGACTAGCGGGGAGGGGGAGCAGTACTTC. Protein: CASSRTSGEGEQYF.

The genes are TRBV6-6 and TRBJ2-1; 11 bases agree with TRBD2. V lost 5 bases and J lost 12; bases outside the gene matches: 12. The V gene's germline CDR1 is MNHNY and CDR2 SVGAGI (reference sequence). The CDR3 is 15 residues long. The CDR3: CASSPLAGVLPTQFF. Here the CDR3 DNA reads TGTGCCAGCAGTCCACTAGCGGGAGTTTTACCCACGCAGTTCTTC.

The genes are TRBV18 and TRBJ2-5; possibly TRBD1 for D (6 bases). V shed 2 bases and J shed 5 bases, with 12 bases lying between them. Germline-derived CDR1 and CDR2 are KGHSH and LQKENI. This CDR3 contains 14 residues. CDR3 DNA: TGTGCCAGCTCACCAACTCAGGGGCCGGAGACCCAGTACTTC. Its protein is CASSPTQGPETQYF.

The chain uses TRBV4-1 and TRBJ1-5; 10 bases align to TRBD1. Trimming at V came to 1 base and at J to 3 bases, leaving 21 bases not matched to a gene. The CDR3 runs 22 residues. CDR1 is MGHRA and CDR2 is YSYEKL in the germline V gene. The DNA for the CDR3 is TGCGCCAGCAGCCAAGTTCCCGGATATACTCTGGACAGGGGGTTTTTCAATCAGCCCCAGCATTTT. This codes for CASSQVPGYTLDRGFFNQPQHF.